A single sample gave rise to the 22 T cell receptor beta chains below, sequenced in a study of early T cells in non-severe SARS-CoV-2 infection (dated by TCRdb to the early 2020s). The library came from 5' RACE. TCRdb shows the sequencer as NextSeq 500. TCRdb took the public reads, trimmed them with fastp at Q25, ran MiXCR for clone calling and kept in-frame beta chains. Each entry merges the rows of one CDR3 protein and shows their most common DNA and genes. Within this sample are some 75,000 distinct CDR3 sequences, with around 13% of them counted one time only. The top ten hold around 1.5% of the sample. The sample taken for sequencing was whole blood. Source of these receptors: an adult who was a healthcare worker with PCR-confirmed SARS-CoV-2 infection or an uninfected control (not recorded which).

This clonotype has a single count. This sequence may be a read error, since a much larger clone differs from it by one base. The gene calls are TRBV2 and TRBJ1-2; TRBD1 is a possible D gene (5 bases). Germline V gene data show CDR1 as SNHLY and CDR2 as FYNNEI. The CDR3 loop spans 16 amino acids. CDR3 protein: CASSLRTRARNYGHTF. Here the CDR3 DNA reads TGTGCCAGCAGTCTACGGACCAGGGCGCGGAACTATGGCCACACCTTC.

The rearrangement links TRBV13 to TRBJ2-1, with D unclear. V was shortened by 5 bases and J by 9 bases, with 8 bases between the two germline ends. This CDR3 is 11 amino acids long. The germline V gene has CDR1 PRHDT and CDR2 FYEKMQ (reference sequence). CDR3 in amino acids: CASSLRSEQFF. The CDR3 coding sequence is TGTGCCAGCAGCCTTAGGAGTGAGCAGTTCTTC. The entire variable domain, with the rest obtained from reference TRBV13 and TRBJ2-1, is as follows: AAGVIQSPRHLIKEKRETATLKCYPIPRHDTVYWYQQGPGQDPQFLISFYEKMQSDKGSIPDRFSAQQFSDYHSELNMSSLELGDSALYFCASSLRSEQFFGPGTRLTVL.

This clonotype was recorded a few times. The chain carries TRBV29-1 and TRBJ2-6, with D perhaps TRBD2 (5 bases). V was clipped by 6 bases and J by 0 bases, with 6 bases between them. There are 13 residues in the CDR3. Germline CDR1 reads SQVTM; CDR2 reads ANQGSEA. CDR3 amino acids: CSVGSSGANVLTF. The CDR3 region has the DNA TGCAGCGTGGGGAGCTCTGGGGCCAACGTCCTGACTTTC.

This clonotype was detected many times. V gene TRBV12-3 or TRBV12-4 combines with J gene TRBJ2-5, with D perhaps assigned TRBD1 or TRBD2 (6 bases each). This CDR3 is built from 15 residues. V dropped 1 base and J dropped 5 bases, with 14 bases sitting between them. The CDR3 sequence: CASSLGLGGGETQYF. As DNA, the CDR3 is TGTGCCAGCAGTTTAGGCCTCGGGGGCGGGGAGACCCAGTACTTC.

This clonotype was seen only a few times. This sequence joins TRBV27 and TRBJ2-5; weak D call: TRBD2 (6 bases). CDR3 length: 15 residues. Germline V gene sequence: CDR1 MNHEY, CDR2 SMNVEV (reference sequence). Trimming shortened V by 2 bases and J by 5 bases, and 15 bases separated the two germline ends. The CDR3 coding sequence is TGTGCCAGCAGTTTAACTAGCTGGGGCGGGGAGACCCAGTACTTC. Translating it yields CASSLTSWGGETQYF.

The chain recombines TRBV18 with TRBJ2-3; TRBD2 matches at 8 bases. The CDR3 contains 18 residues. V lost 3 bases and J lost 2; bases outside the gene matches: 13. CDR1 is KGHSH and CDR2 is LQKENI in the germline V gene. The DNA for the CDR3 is TGTGCCAGCTCACCGTCGAAGGTAGCGGGGCCCATCACAGATACGCAGTATTTT. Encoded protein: CASSPSKVAGPITDTQYF.

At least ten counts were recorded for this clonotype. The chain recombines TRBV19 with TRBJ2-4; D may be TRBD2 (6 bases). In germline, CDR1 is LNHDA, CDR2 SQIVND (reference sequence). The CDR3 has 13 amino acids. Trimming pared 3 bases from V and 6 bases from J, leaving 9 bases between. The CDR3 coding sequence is TGTGCCAGTAGTATTGCGGAGGGAAACATTCAGTACTTC. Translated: CASSIAEGNIQYF.

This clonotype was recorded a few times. CDR3 bases: TGTGCCAGCAGCCCCAATGAACCGGGGGAGCAGTACTTC. This encodes CASSPNEPGEQYF. V and J are TRBV9 and TRBJ2-7; D is perhaps TRBD2 (5 bases). Germline CDR1 is SGDLS and CDR2 is YYNGEE. V was clipped by 4 bases and J by 7 bases, with 15 bases between them. CDR3 size: 13 residues.

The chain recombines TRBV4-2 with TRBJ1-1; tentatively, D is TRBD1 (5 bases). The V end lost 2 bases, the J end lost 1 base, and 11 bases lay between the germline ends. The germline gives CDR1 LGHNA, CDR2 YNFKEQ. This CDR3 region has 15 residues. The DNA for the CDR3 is TGTGCCAGCAGCCAAACTAGGGGAAAGAACACTGAAGCTTTCTTT. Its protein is CASSQTRGKNTEAFF.

The CDR3 region is CASSYTKGGEAFF. DNA for the CDR3: TGTGCCAGCAGTTACACCAAGGGGGGGGAAGCTTTCTTT. V usage is TRBV12-3 or TRBV12-4 and J usage is TRBJ1-1; the D gene is possibly TRBD1 (6 bases). V dropped 4 bases and J dropped 8 bases, with 14 bases sitting between them. The CDR3 totals 13 residues.

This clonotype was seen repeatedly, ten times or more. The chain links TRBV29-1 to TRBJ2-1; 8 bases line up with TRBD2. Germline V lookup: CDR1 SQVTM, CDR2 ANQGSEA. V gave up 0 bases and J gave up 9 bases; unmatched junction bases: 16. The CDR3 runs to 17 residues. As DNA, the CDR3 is TGCAGCGTTGAAGATCTTTATGGGGCTAGCGGGCGGGGTGAGCAGTTCTTC. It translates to CSVEDLYGASGRGEQFF.

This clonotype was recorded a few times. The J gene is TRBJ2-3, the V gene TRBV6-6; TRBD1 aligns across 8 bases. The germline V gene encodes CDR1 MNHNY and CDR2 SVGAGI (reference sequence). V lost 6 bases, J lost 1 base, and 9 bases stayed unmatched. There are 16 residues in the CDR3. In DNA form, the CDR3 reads TGTGCCAGCAGCCTTCCTGGGACAGGAGGCACAGATACGCAGTATTTT. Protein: CASSLPGTGGTDTQYF.

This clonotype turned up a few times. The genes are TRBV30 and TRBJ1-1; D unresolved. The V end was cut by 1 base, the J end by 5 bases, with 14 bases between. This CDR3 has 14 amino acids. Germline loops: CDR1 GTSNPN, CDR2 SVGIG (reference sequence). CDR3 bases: TGTGCCTGGAGTGCAGGCGGGGAGAGGACTGAAGCTTTCTTT. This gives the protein CAWSAGGERTEAFF.

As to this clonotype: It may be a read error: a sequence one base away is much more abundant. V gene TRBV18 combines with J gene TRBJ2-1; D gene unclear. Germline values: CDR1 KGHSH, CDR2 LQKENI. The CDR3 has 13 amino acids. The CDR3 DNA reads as TGTACCAGCTCAGCTACTCCTACCAATGAGCAGTTCTTC. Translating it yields CTSSATPTNEQFF.

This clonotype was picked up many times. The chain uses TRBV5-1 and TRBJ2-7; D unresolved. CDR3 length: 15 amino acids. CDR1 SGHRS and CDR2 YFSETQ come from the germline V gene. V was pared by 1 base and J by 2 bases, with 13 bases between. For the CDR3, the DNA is TGCGCCAGCAGCTTGTCCCCAGTGGGGACCTACGAGCAGTACTTC. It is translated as CASSLSPVGTYEQYF.

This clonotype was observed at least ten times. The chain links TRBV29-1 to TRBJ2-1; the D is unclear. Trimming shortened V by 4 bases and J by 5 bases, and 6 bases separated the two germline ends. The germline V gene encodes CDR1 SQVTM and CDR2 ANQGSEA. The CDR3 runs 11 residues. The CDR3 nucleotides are TGCAGCGTTGGGTCTCACAATGAGCAGTTCTTC. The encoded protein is CSVGSHNEQFF.

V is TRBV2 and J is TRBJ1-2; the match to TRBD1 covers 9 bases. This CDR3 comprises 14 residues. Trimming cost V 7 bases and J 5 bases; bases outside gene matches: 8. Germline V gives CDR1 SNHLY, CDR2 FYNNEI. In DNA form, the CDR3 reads TGTGCCAGCACCCGACAGGGGGACGGGTATGGCTACACCTTC. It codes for CASTRQGDGYGYTF.

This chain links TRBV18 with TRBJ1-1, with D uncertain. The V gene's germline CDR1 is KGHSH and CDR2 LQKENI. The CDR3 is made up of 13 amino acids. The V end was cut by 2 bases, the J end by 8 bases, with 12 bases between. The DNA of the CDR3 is TGTGCCAGCTCACCAAAAACCGGTGGGGAAGCTTTCTTT. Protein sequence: CASSPKTGGEAFF.

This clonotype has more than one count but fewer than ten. CDR3 coding DNA: TGTGCCAGCAGCTCAACCCGGGGGGGCAGGGATACGCAGTATTTT. Translating gives CASSSTRGGRDTQYF. This rearrangement joins TRBV7-8 to TRBJ2-3, with 8 nucleotides matching TRBD2. The CDR3 runs to 15 residues. V lost 4 bases and J lost 6; bases outside the gene matches: 9. CDR1 is SGHVS and CDR2 is FQNEAQ in the germline V gene.

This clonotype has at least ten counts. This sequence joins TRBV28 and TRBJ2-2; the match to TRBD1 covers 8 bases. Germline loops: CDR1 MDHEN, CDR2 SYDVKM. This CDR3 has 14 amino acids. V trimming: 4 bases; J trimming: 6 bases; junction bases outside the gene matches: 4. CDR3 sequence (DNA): TGTGCCAGCAGTTCACGCAGGGGGCCCGGGGAGCTGTTTTTT. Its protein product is CASSSRRGPGELFF.

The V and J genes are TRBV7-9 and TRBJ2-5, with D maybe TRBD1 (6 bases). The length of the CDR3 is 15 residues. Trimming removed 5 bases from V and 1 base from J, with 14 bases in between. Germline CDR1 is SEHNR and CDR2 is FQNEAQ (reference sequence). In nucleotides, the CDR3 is TGTGCCAGCAGCCAACGACAGGCGCCCCAAGAGACCCAGTACTTC. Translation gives CASSQRQAPQETQYF.

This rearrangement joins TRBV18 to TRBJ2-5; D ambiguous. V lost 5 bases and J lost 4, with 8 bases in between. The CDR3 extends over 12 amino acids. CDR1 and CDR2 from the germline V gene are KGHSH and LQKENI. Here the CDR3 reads CASSEVTETQYF. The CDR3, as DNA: TGTGCCAGCTCAGAGGTGACAGAGACCCAGTACTTC.